This T cell receptor (beta chain) was captured by sequencing in a study of regulatory and conventional T cells in RAG deficiency. V shed 5 bases and J shed 6 bases, with 10 bases lying between them. The length of the CDR3 is 12 residues. Germline CDR1 reads SGHAT; CDR2 reads FQDESV (reference sequence). The sorted conventional CD4+ T cells were CD25-low and CD127-high, with genomic DNA sequenced. Sequencing used immunoSEQ multiplex PCR; TCRdb keeps in-frame clones, though not all of them. Of tens of thousands of clones listed, about 95% are singletons. Regarding this clone: No antigen is known for it.

Points from the study as a whole: Sorted Omenn CD25-high CD127-low cells may not be bona fide Tregs. Shorter CDR3s in all patient subsets; >85% Treg-Tconv overlap in Omenn.

The sample also formed part of further work on regulatory T cells. As that report states: The primer mix had 52 TRBV and 13 TRBJ primers. In patients, unique TRB V-J pairs were restricted and V/J usage skewed, especially in Tregs.

Sequenced material: CD25- CD4+ T cells sorted from blood. V is TRBV11-1 and J is TRBJ1-2; D possibly corresponds to TRBD1 (5 bases). The sequence derives from a human donor in good health. CDR3 sequence reads: CASSPIGDGYTF. In DNA form, the CDR3 reads TGTGCCAGCAGCCCTATAGGGGATGGCTACACCTTC.